This TCR delta chain is from a study of gamma-delta T cells after stem cell transplantation. This clone is medium-sized (0.01 to 0.1%). A read error is likely here: a far larger clone is one base away. Other DNA sequences from this sample encode an identical CDR3 as well. V shed 0 bases and J shed 0 bases, with 10 bases lying between them. Germline CDR1 GEAIGNYY, CDR2 EKD. This CDR3 contains 15 residues. TCRdb used CATT to re-call clones from the RT-PCR reads. The data contain over a thousand delta-chain clones, 5.5% to 7% of them singletons. The receptor was derived from a human donor. It is not recorded whose cells these are; they may come from a transplant donor. This chain joins TRDV2 and TRDJ1; D perhaps matches TRDD3 (6 bases). Sequenced material: gamma-delta T cells. The CDR3, as DNA: TGTGCCTGTGACACCGTGGGGGGCTACACCGATAAACTCATCTTT. Translated: CACDTVGGYTDKLIF.